This is a list of T cell receptor beta chains from one sample in a study of beta chain features in type 1 diabetes. Method: immunoSEQ multiplex PCR; TCRdb's copy keeps in-frame clones and lacks some. Among 400,000 to 600,000 clones listed, around 30% were seen once. Sequencing was done on a sample of naive CD4+ T cells from blood. The receptors originated from a man between 18 and 35 years old in good health. CDR3s include the opening cysteine and the closing phenylalanine or tryptophan. Each record gives: J gene, V gene, clone size, CDR3 protein. Some rows have no size entry. The others give once, few or many, or a class for an expanded clone.

>TRBJ2-1|TRBV7-8|few
CASSLRVAGHEQFF
>TRBJ2-7|TRBV7-2|NA
CASSFSNSNEQYF
>TRBJ2-5|TRBV30|NA
CAWSVTGVEETQYF
>TRBJ2-6|TRBV28|NA
CASMTGGHTGANVLTF
>TRBJ2-5|TRBV28|few
CASRGGLRTQYF
>TRBJ2-1|TRBV7-9|few
CASSLNPSYNEQFF
>TRBJ2-1|TRBV19|few
CASSSGSRSEQFF
>TRBJ2-5|TRBV30|few
CALVLAGLQETQYF
>TRBJ1-1|TRBV7-9|NA
CASSFGQSTEAFF
>TRBJ2-1|TRBV9|few
CASSLSPMNEQFF
>TRBJ1-1|TRBV7-2|few
CASSLDGLREAFF
>TRBJ2-1|TRBV7-2|few
CASAAGAYNEQFF
>TRBJ2-5|TRBV4-2|NA
CASSQAPGLAGVETQYF
>TRBJ1-1|TRBV30|few
CARDRAKNTEAFF
>TRBJ1-2|TRBV11-1|NA
CASSQENGQRYTF
>TRBJ2-4|TRBV25-1|few
CASSRGHSNIQYF
>TRBJ2-5|TRBV9|NA
CASSVAGASETQYF
>TRBJ2-1|TRBV9|once
CASSVAGTSGLEQFF
>TRBJ1-3|TRBV9|NA
CASSVDGLTGNTIYF
>TRBJ2-5|TRBV6-6|few
CASSDSGRSETQYF
>TRBJ2-1|TRBV4-3|few
CASSHGLAGDNEQFF
>TRBJ2-7|TRBV7-8|NA
CASSLEEGQSTYEQYF
>TRBJ1-2|TRBV28|NA
CASSLWDRRAYGYTF
>TRBJ1-3|TRBV9|few
CASSVDFGVNTIYF
>TRBJ2-7|TRBV9|few
CASSVESISYEQYF
>TRBJ2-5|TRBV18|few
CASSPSQETQYF
>TRBJ2-7|TRBV25-1|NA
CASSEYTEQYF
>TRBJ1-1|TRBV30|NA
CAWRSRLNTEAFF
>TRBJ1-5|TRBV7-2|NA
CASKADYREPQHF
>TRBJ2-2|TRBV4-2|NA
CASSQDLGRSTGELFF
>TRBJ2-6|TRBV6-4|few
CASSLSGANVLTF
>TRBJ2-3|TRBV5-1|few
CASSSQGAKDTQYF
>TRBJ1-5|TRBV2|NA
CASRGTGNQPQHF
>TRBJ2-5|TRBV6-5|NA
CASSQDRGRETQYF
>TRBJ2-5|TRBV12-5|NA
CASGLVSGLQETQYF
>TRBJ2-5|TRBV9|few
CASSARPYQETQYF
>TRBJ2-1|TRBV7-2|once
CASSLAGGGFF
>TRBJ2-3|TRBV9|NA
CASSVGPAPGWVDTQYF
>TRBJ2-7|TRBV10-3|few
CAISDSRTSGASYEQYF
>TRBJ2-5|TRBV10-3|NA
CATRTTGGYETQYF
>TRBJ2-7|TRBV7-9|few
CASSLTVSSGEQYF
>TRBJ2-1|TRBV30|few
CAWRDIDNEQFF
>TRBJ2-7|TRBV29-1|NA
CSAHRNSAEQYF
>TRBJ1-2|TRBV30|few
CAWSEGSSHTF
>TRBJ2-2|TRBV7-3|few
CASSLLGGANTGELFF
>TRBJ2-7|TRBV6-6|NA
CASRDKGHQAQYF
>TRBJ2-1|TRBV14|NA
CASSPRGTIYNEQFF
>TRBJ2-6|TRBV29-1|NA
CSVVVGGAGANVLTF
>TRBJ2-7|TRBV4-3|NA
CASSQAKGLAGNYEQYF
>TRBJ2-1|TRBV7-9|NA
CASSPLKATTYNEQFF
>TRBJ2-1|TRBV29-1|NA
CSVQGLAGGVRFF
>TRBJ2-6|TRBV10-3|few
CAISTGANVLTF